This TCR beta chain was sequenced during a study of cytomegalovirus exposure and HLA in healthy donors. The germline V gene has CDR1 MDHEN and CDR2 SYDVKM. Between the trimmed V and J ends, which lost 2 bases and 6 bases, there was a span of 14 bases. The CDR3 extends over 14 amino acids. Study-wide results and caveats: According to a later analysis, donors in an Asian-associated ancestry cluster reportedly had fewer N-insertions than the 666-donor mean.

In its sample, this clone was seen once. The antigen is not known. It was with 60 Vbeta and 13 Jbeta primers that the PCR ran. Clones were read by immunoSEQ multiplex PCR, and TCRdb kept only the in-frame ones, dropping some. The sample contains some 160,000 clones, 77% of which appear only once. This TCR was sampled from a woman in her 30s in good health and CMV-seronegative. The sequenced sample was PBMCs. The V and J genes are TRBV28 and TRBJ2-7; D perhaps matches TRBD2 (6 bases). The CDR3, as DNA: TGTGCCAGCAGTTTACTAGGGGAGGACGCCGAGCAGTACTTC. It encodes CASSLLGEDAEQYF.